A single sample is the source of the 13 T cell receptor beta chains below, sequenced in a study of lymphopenia after photon versus proton radiotherapy. Assay: immunoSEQ multiplex PCR; the TCRdb copy retains only in-frame clones and omits some. The sample holds more than 20,000 clones; more than 80% are singletons and the top ten take roughly 5.4%. Here the sequenced sample was peripheral blood, taken from a patient treated with photon-based radiotherapy. The receptors shown here come from a man in his thirties or forties with gastric cancer.

The CDR3 here is CASSYSMSGNTEAFF. The CDR3 bases are TGTGCCAGCAGTTACTCGATGTCTGGGAACACTGAAGCTTTCTTT. The V call is TRBV6-5, the J call TRBJ1-1; D call uncertain. This CDR3 region has 15 residues. Germline V gene sequence: CDR1 MNHEY, CDR2 SVGAGI. V lost 0 bases and J 1 base, leaving 9 bases between the germline ends.

In its sample, this clone was seen a few times. CDR3 protein: CASSTARLAGGPQGYNEQFF. Written as DNA, the CDR3 is TGTGCCAGCAGCACCGCACGACTAGCGGGAGGGCCTCAAGGGTACAATGAGCAGTTCTTC. The chain links TRBV5-4 to TRBJ2-1; 14 bases line up with TRBD2. The junction had 16 bases not matched to a gene; V was cut back by 4 bases and J by 4 bases. Per germline, CDR1 SGHNT and CDR2 YYREEE (reference sequence). This CDR3 has 20 residues.

The chain is built from TRBV7-3 and TRBJ2-7; D perhaps matches TRBD1 (5 bases). The CDR3 consists of 12 residues. Germline V gene data show CDR1 as SGHTA and CDR2 as FQGTGA. V dropped 5 bases and J dropped 4 bases, with 9 bases sitting between them. For the CDR3, the DNA is TGTGCCAGCAGCCCGACAGATTACGAGCAGTACTTC. It codes for CASSPTDYEQYF.

This clone was seen just once. This rearrangement joins TRBV10-1 to TRBJ2-2, with D maybe TRBD1 (5 bases). CDR3 size: 13 residues. V gave up 7 bases and J gave up 8 bases, with 14 bases separating them. In germline, CDR1 is WNHNN, CDR2 SYGVQD (reference sequence). CDR3 amino acids: CASKDNDAGELFF. The CDR3 DNA is TGCGCCAGCAAGGACAATGATGCGGGGGAGCTGTTTTTT.

The rearrangement uses TRBV19 and TRBJ2-3, with D possibly TRBD1 on 6 matching bases. Germline V gene sequence: CDR1 LNHDA, CDR2 SQIVND (reference sequence). The ends were cut back, 5 bases at V and 4 bases at J, with 10 bases in the middle. This CDR3 is 13 amino acids long. CDR3 bases: TGTGCCAGTAGTCTCAGGGGCCCAGATACGCAGTATTTT. Translated: CASSLRGPDTQYF.

V and J are TRBV7-8 and TRBJ1-6; D ambiguous. The CDR3 length is 16 residues. From germline, CDR1 is SGHVS and CDR2 FQNEAQ. The V end lost 4 bases, the J end lost 0 bases, and 10 bases lay between the germline ends. The DNA for the CDR3 is TGTGCCAGCAGCTCAGAATATAGCTCCTATAATTCACCCCTCCACTTT. Amino acid sequence: CASSSEYSSYNSPLHF.

The V gene is TRBV18, the J gene TRBJ2-1; TRBD1 might be the D (5 bases). Germline loops: CDR1 KGHSH, CDR2 LQKENI. The V end lost 4 bases, the J end lost 8 bases, and 9 bases lay between the germline ends. This CDR3 has 12 residues. The CDR3 DNA sequence: TGTGCCAGCTCACAGGGGTCCGATGAGCAGTTCTTC. This codes for CASSQGSDEQFF.

This clone was picked up one time. The gene calls are TRBV7-9 and TRBJ2-1; D is unresolved. The CDR3 loop spans 12 amino acids. Germline loops: CDR1 SEHNR, CDR2 FQNEAQ (reference sequence). Between the trimmed V and J ends, which lost 5 bases and 6 bases, there was a span of 8 bases. As DNA, the CDR3 is TGTGCCAGCAGCAGACTCTTCAATGAGCAGTTCTTC. It is translated as CASSRLFNEQFF. Based on the CDR3 plus reference TRBV7-9 and TRBJ2-1, the full variable domain is DTGVSQNPRHKITKRGQNVTFRCDPISEHNRLYWYRQTLGQGPEFLTYFQNEAQLEKSRLLSDRFSAERPKGSFSTLEIQRTEQGDSAMYLCASSRLFNEQFFGPGTRLTVL.

Here the CDR3 reads CASSLLDGGEQFF. The CDR3 nucleotides are TGTGCCAGCAGCCTATTAGACGGAGGTGAGCAGTTCTTC. The J gene is TRBJ2-1, the V gene TRBV11-3, with TRBD2 as a possible D gene (5 bases). The CDR3 spans 13 residues. Germline lookup yields CDR1 SGHNT and CDR2 YENEEA. Trimming pared 5 bases from V and 9 bases from J, leaving 14 bases between.

The table lists this clone with a few counts. V gene TRBV5-1 combines with J gene TRBJ2-5, with D unclear. There are 16 residues in the CDR3. Germline V lookup: CDR1 SGHRS, CDR2 YFSETQ. V lost 0 bases to trimming and J lost 5 bases, with 17 bases between them. CDR3 DNA: TGCGCCAGCAGCTTGGCCGCAGGTCTTGGTCGGGAGACCCAGTACTTC. Protein sequence: CASSLAAGLGRETQYF.

In its sample, this clone was seen a few times. The rearrangement uses TRBV6-5 and TRBJ1-2, with 8 bases lining up with TRBD1. The CDR3 extends over 15 amino acids. Germline CDR1 is MNHEY and CDR2 is SVGAGI. V trimming: 5 bases; J trimming: 3 bases; junction bases outside the gene matches: 8. CDR3 in amino acids: CASSPLDRAHYGYTF. In DNA form, the CDR3 reads TGTGCCAGCAGTCCTCTGGACAGGGCGCACTATGGCTACACCTTC.

V is TRBV15 and J is TRBJ2-3; TRBD1 aligns across 8 bases. Trimming took 1 base from V and 1 from J; bases not matched to a gene: 4. The CDR3 consists of 16 residues. CDR1 LNHNV and CDR2 YYDKDF come from the germline V gene (reference sequence). The CDR3 region has the DNA TGTGCCACCAGCAGAGTTCAGGGGGCGGGCACAGATACGCAGTATTTT. Translation gives CATSRVQGAGTDTQYF.

This clone was counted only a few times. The V and J genes are TRBV7-7 and TRBJ2-1; TRBD2 matches at 8 bases. The length of the CDR3 is 15 residues. V lost 2 bases, J lost 6 bases, and 6 bases stayed unmatched. The V gene's germline CDR1 is SSHAT and CDR2 FNYEAQ (reference sequence). For the CDR3, the DNA is TGTGCCAGCAGCTTAAGCGGGGGTGATTTCAATGAGCAGTTCTTC. It codes for CASSLSGGDFNEQFF.